The 28 T cell receptor beta chains presented below share a single source sample, sequenced in a study of beta chain features in type 1 diabetes. Expressed TCRB transcripts were sequenced because the isolated RNA had all been reverse transcribed beforehand. Sequencing was performed with immunoSEQ multiplex PCR; in TCRdb, only in-frame clones are kept and a portion is missing. The table lists approximately 730,000 clones, roughly 13% of them singletons. These receptors lack a known antigen. Whole-study results and caveats: Across all four CD4+ subsets, people with type 1 diabetes showed modestly shorter TCRB CDR3s.

The sample taken for sequencing was naive CD4+ T cells from blood. Receptor source: a man between 18 and 35 years old with type 1 diabetes.

V is TRBV4-1 and J is TRBJ1-6; 7 bases align to TRBD1. Looked up from germline, CDR1 is MGHRA and CDR2 is YSYEKL. Trimming took 3 bases from V and 7 from J; bases not matched to a gene: 6. The CDR3 totals 15 residues. The CDR3 DNA is TGCGCCAGCAGCCACCCAGACAGGGAAAATTCACCCCTCCACTTT. It specifies CASSHPDRENSPLHF.

This chain joins TRBV7-9 and TRBJ2-5; D is tentatively TRBD1 or TRBD2 (5 bases each). V lost 4 bases and J 4 bases, leaving 13 bases between the germline ends. The CDR3 has 14 amino acids. CDR1 is SEHNR and CDR2 is FQNEAQ in the germline V gene (reference sequence). CDR3 in DNA: TGTGCCAGCAGCTCCCGGGACCGAGCAGAGACCCAGTACTTC. This gives the protein CASSSRDRAETQYF.

This clone has only a few counts. The chain recombines TRBV5-1 with TRBJ2-5, with a weak D call TRBD2 (7 bases). Between the trimmed V and J ends, which lost 3 bases and 0 bases, there was a span of 18 bases. This CDR3 is 17 amino acids long. Per germline, CDR1 SGHRS and CDR2 YFSETQ. Here the CDR3 reads CASSWVLGEGDQETQYF. CDR3 in DNA: TGCGCCAGCAGCTGGGTTCTAGGGGAGGGGGACCAAGAGACCCAGTACTTC.

The chain employs TRBV6-5 and TRBJ2-6; D unclear. Trimming pared 6 bases from V and 7 bases from J, leaving 10 bases between. Germline V lookup: CDR1 MNHEY, CDR2 SVGAGI. The CDR3 covers 13 residues. The chain's CDR3 is CASSSSRANVLTF. CDR3 sequence (DNA): TGTGCCAGCAGCTCCTCTAGAGCCAACGTCCTGACTTTC.

Comments on this clone: This sample also contains other DNA sequences that code for the same CDR3. This sequence joins TRBV12-5 and TRBJ2-3, with 8 bases fitting TRBD2. CDR3 length equals 14 residues. V trimming: 6 bases; J trimming: 4 bases; junction bases outside the gene matches: 6. CDR1 and CDR2 (germline): LGHNT, FRNRAP. The CDR3 is CASGLGLAPDTQYF. CDR3 sequence (DNA): TGTGCTAGTGGCCTCGGACTAGCACCAGATACGCAGTATTTT.

This clone was picked up a small number of times. The junction and the germline gene differ at one end; a read error may be behind it. The chain combines TRBV2 with TRBJ1-2, with 7 nucleotides matching TRBD1. Germline values: CDR1 SNHLY, CDR2 FYNNEI. This CDR3 region has 14 residues. CDR3 DNA sequence: TGTGCCAGCAGGGAAGACAGGGTTGAGCATGGCTACACCTTC. Protein product: CASREDRVEHGYTF.

The genes are TRBV6-5 and TRBJ1-1, with a weak D call TRBD1 (5 bases). CDR1 MNHEY and CDR2 SVGAGI come from the germline V gene. The CDR3 totals 12 residues. V lost 6 bases and J 4 bases, leaving 9 bases between the germline ends. CDR3 nucleotide sequence: TGTGCCAGCAGACTGGGGGTCACTGAAGCTTTCTTT. Protein: CASRLGVTEAFF.

This chain links TRBV6-5 with TRBJ2-5; 7 bases map to TRBD1. V shed 5 bases, J shed 4 bases, and the junction held 4 bases outside the gene matches. Germline values: CDR1 MNHEY, CDR2 SVGAGI. The CDR3 has 13 amino acids. This chain's CDR3 is CASSRGPPETQYF. In DNA form, the CDR3 reads TGTGCCAGCAGTAGGGGGCCCCCAGAGACCCAGTACTTC.

Worth noting for this clone: The junction departs from the called germline gene at one end, perhaps through a read error. The chain employs TRBV15 and TRBJ1-2; perhaps TRBD1 as D (5 bases). Germline CDR1 LNHNV, CDR2 YYDKDF (reference sequence). The CDR3 covers 16 residues. The CDR3 loop reads CATSRDATAGLYGYTF. For the CDR3, the DNA is TGTGCCACCAGCCGAGATGCTACAGCGGGGCTCTATGGCTACACCTTC.

The rearrangement uses TRBV6-6 and TRBJ2-3, with D possibly matching TRBD2 (5 bases). The CDR3 covers 15 residues. V lost 6 bases and J lost 1, with 14 bases in between. Germline V gene sequence: CDR1 MNHNY, CDR2 SVGAGI (reference sequence). Written as DNA, the CDR3 is TGTGCCAGCAGCGGGAAAATTCAGGGCACAGATACGCAGTATTTT. Translation: CASSGKIQGTDTQYF.

This clone was observed a few times. This rearrangement joins TRBV9 to TRBJ2-2; D remains ambiguous. V was cut by 0 bases and J by 3 bases, with 6 bases left in between. In germline, CDR1 is SGDLS, CDR2 YYNGEE. The CDR3 sequence is 14 residues long. CDR3 sequence: CASSVGLHTGELFF. CDR3 in DNA: TGTGCCAGCAGCGTAGGACTCCACACCGGGGAGCTGTTTTTT.

This clone was seen only a few times. V usage is TRBV6-5 and J usage is TRBJ2-3; TRBD1 agrees at 7 bases. The CDR3 is made up of 14 amino acids. Trimming took 6 bases from V and 2 from J; bases not matched to a gene: 5. Germline V gene data show CDR1 as MNHEY and CDR2 as SVGAGI. CDR3 in amino acids: CASRQGVVTDTQYF. The CDR3 region has the DNA TGTGCCAGCAGGCAGGGGGTCGTCACAGATACGCAGTATTTT.

This clone was counted a few times. The chain has TRBV27 and TRBJ2-5; D is uncertain. The length of the CDR3 is 13 residues. CDR1 MNHEY and CDR2 SMNVEV come from the germline V gene (reference sequence). Trimming cost V 9 bases and J 7 bases, with 18 bases left between them. CDR3 protein: CASSLGSRLTQYF. The CDR3 nucleotides are TGTGCCAGTTCTCTAGGCAGTCGATTGACCCAGTACTTC.

In this sample, this clone turned up a few times. The chain uses TRBV28 and TRBJ1-1, with D possibly being TRBD1 (5 bases). The CDR3 has 13 residues. Looked up from germline, CDR1 is MDHEN and CDR2 is SYDVKM. The V end lost 7 bases, the J end lost 4 bases, and 13 bases lay between the germline ends. This CDR3 is CASMGGFFTEAFF. The DNA of the CDR3 is TGTGCCAGCATGGGGGGGTTCTTCACTGAAGCTTTCTTT.

The chain carries TRBV5-1 and TRBJ2-3; TRBD1 or TRBD2 may be the D gene (5 bases each). Trimming shortened V by 0 bases and J by 6 bases, and 17 bases separated the two germline ends. CDR3 size: 16 residues. Looked up from germline, CDR1 is SGHRS and CDR2 is YFSETQ. This CDR3 reads CASSLANGAPMDTQYF. The DNA for the CDR3 is TGCGCCAGCAGCTTGGCCAACGGGGCGCCCATGGATACGCAGTATTTT.

The rearrangement joins TRBV7-2 to TRBJ1-5, with TRBD1 matching 9 bases. V dropped 3 bases and J dropped 5; count of bases not matched to a gene: 5. CDR3 length: 15 amino acids. The germline V gene encodes CDR1 SGHTA and CDR2 FQGNSA. This chain's CDR3 is CASSFTGGGDQPQHF. The DNA of the CDR3 is TGTGCCAGCAGCTTCACAGGGGGCGGGGATCAGCCCCAGCATTTT.

This clone came up a few times. The chain combines TRBV29-1 with TRBJ2-3; D unclear. The V gene lost 7 bases and the J gene lost 5 bases, with 7 bases spanning the gap. Germline V lookup: CDR1 SQVTM, CDR2 ANQGSEA. CDR3 size: 10 residues. The CDR3 loop reads CSAALDTQYF. In DNA, the CDR3 is TGCAGCGCCGCCTTAGATACGCAGTATTTT.

The chain has TRBV5-4 and TRBJ2-7; D not certain. Germline V lookup: CDR1 SGHNT, CDR2 YYREEE (reference sequence). The V gene lost 0 bases and the J gene lost 8 bases, with 18 bases spanning the gap. The CDR3 sequence is 15 residues long. Here the CDR3 reads CASSLDGGGLVQQYF. CDR3 in DNA: TGTGCCAGCAGCTTGGACGGCGGCGGCCTCGTTCAGCAGTACTTC.

This clone was detected only a few times. The chain has TRBV29-1 and TRBJ1-3, with D possibly matching TRBD1 (5 bases). Trimming removed 0 bases at V and 3 bases at J, with 15 bases between. The length of the CDR3 is 16 residues. The germline gives CDR1 SQVTM, CDR2 ANQGSEA. CDR3 in amino acids: CSVEDFEGQGGNTIYF. DNA of the CDR3: TGCAGCGTTGAAGATTTCGAGGGGCAAGGTGGAAACACCATATATTTT.

This chain connects TRBV28 to TRBJ1-1, with D tentatively TRBD1 (5 bases). The V gene's germline CDR1 is MDHEN and CDR2 SYDVKM. The CDR3 is 16 residues long. V gave up 5 bases and J gave up 3 bases, with 19 bases separating them. CDR3 amino acids: CASSPHKGVPDTEAFF. The CDR3 nucleotides read TGTGCCAGCAGTCCCCATAAAGGGGTCCCAGACACTGAAGCTTTCTTT.

This clone was seen a handful of times. The chain combines TRBV28 with TRBJ2-7; 9 bases map to TRBD1. V shed 10 bases and J 3 bases; nucleotides not matched to a gene: 13. Germline CDR1 and CDR2: MDHEN and SYDVKM. This CDR3 is 15 amino acids long. In DNA, the CDR3 is TGTGCCACAGTACACTCGTGGGGACAGGGCTACGAGCAGTACTTC. As protein: CATVHSWGQGYEQYF.

There are a few counts of this clone. The sample contains more than one DNA sequence encoding this CDR3. The gene calls are TRBV30 and TRBJ2-5; D possibly uses TRBD1 or TRBD2 (6 bases each). V was pared by 7 bases and J by 5 bases, with 14 bases between. Germline values: CDR1 GTSNPN, CDR2 SVGIG (reference sequence). This CDR3 is 12 amino acids long. The CDR3: CASTQGGETQYF. The CDR3 coding sequence is TGTGCCTCCACCCAAGGGGGGGAGACCCAGTACTTC.

This clone was seen only a few times. J is TRBJ1-2 and V is TRBV25-1, with a weak D call TRBD1 (5 bases). The CDR3 is made up of 13 amino acids. V was trimmed by 2 bases and J by 4 bases, leaving 8 bases between them. The V gene's germline CDR1 is MGHDK and CDR2 SYGVNS. The CDR3 reads CASSERGAYGYTF. The CDR3 coding sequence is TGTGCCAGCAGTGAAAGGGGAGCCTATGGCTACACCTTC.

Concerning this clone: Other nucleotide sequences from this sample produce the same CDR3. The chain has TRBV18 and TRBJ2-3; D is uncertain. V lost 6 bases to trimming and J lost 0 bases, with 7 bases between them. CDR3 size: 13 residues. CDR1 and CDR2 (germline): KGHSH, LQKENI. The CDR3 DNA reads as TGTGCCAGCTCCCCGACGAGCACAGATACGCAGTATTTT. Translating gives CASSPTSTDTQYF.

The chain combines TRBV11-3 with TRBJ2-5; weak D call: TRBD2 (5 bases). Germline loops: CDR1 SGHNT, CDR2 YENEEA. CDR3 length: 13 residues. The ends were cut back, 5 bases at V and 0 bases at J, with 7 bases in the middle. The CDR3 loop reads CASSPADQETQYF. The CDR3 region has the DNA TGTGCCAGCAGCCCAGCGGACCAAGAGACCCAGTACTTC.

This clone was observed a few times. The V call is TRBV6-6, the J call TRBJ2-7; a weak D match, TRBD2 (6 bases). This CDR3 has 15 residues. V lost 7 bases to trimming and J lost 6 bases, with 22 bases between them. Per the germline V gene, CDR1 is MNHNY and CDR2 is SVGAGI (reference sequence). The CDR3 nucleotides read TGTGCCAGCAATCCGGCGGGACGGCTGATTCTCGAGCAGTACTTC. This sequence encodes CASNPAGRLILEQYF.

A few counts support this clone. The V and J genes are TRBV6-6 and TRBJ1-4; weak D call: TRBD1 (5 bases). Germline V gene sequence: CDR1 MNHNY, CDR2 SVGAGI (reference sequence). The CDR3 loop spans 14 amino acids. Deletions cut 4 bases from V and 5 bases from J, with 11 bases between. CDR3 sequence: CASSFGTENEKLFF. The CDR3 DNA reads as TGTGCCAGCAGTTTCGGGACGGAGAATGAAAAACTGTTTTTT.

This clone was detected only a few times. This specimen includes other DNA sequences encoding the same CDR3. V usage is TRBV18 and J usage is TRBJ2-7, with D perhaps TRBD1 or TRBD2 (5 bases each). There are 13 residues in the CDR3. Deletions cut 1 base from V and 4 bases from J, with 8 bases between. Germline CDR1 is KGHSH and CDR2 is LQKENI. CDR3 DNA: TGTGCCAGCTCACCACGGGACGGGTACGAGCAGTACTTC. This sequence encodes CASSPRDGYEQYF.